This TCR beta chain was captured in a study of spatial heterogeneity in lung cancer. Study-wide points: Coverage was estimated at around 7% of tumor T cells for alpha chains and about 13% for beta chains. For expanded intratumoral alpha and beta TCRs, counts tracked tumor mutation counts.

Unmatched junction bases numbered 5, after V lost 4 bases and J lost 10 bases. The germline V gene has CDR1 MNHEY and CDR2 SMNVEV (reference sequence). This CDR3 is built from 14 residues. In the library, each TCR cDNA molecule bore its own unique molecular identifier. TCRdb reprocessed the 5' RACE reads with MiXCR, giving one entry per CDR3 protein. Of some 25,000 distinct CDR3 sequences in the sample, more than 5.5% were seen once. This clonotype was seen repeatedly, ten times or more. Its antigen is as yet unknown. Time point reported: sample taken at primary tumor resection. The sequenced material consisted of unsorted whole RNA from tumor, nontumor lung or frozen PBMC.

The sequenced sample was lung tumor tissue, obtained at surgery. The receptor comes from a male donor with early-stage non-small cell lung cancer. V usage is TRBV27 and J usage is TRBJ1-6; 9 positions match TRBD1. The CDR3 nucleotides read TGTGCCAGCAGTTGGGACAGGGTAGGATCACCCCTCCACTTT. It encodes CASSWDRVGSPLHF.